This TCR beta chain was sequenced in a study of T cell repertoires in cytomegalovirus infection. From germline, CDR1 is GTSNPN and CDR2 SVGIG (reference sequence). The CDR3 is made up of 15 amino acids. The V end was cut by 5 bases, the J end by 8 bases, with 22 bases between. This clonotype was observed at least ten times. Antigen unknown. TCRdb analysed the reads with MiXCR anew, one entry per CDR3 protein. The sample lists 340,000 or so distinct CDR3 sequences, around 25% occurring once. The chain joins TRBV30 to TRBJ2-1, with D maybe TRBD2 (6 bases). The input for sequencing was cultured PBMCs, taken from culture after CMV antigen stimulation. The source is a human donor in good health (CMV status not recorded). Some clones in this sample may be carry-over from other donors' samples. DNA for the CDR3: TGTGCCTGGGAGGGACTGGGTGGGAGAGTTGATGAGCAGTTCTTC. It translates to CAWEGLGGRVDEQFF.